A single sample gave rise to the 4 T cell receptor beta chains below, sequenced in a study of metastatic and nonmetastatic thyroid tumors. TCRdb re-called the PCR reads with MiXCR. Of approximately 21,000 clones in the sample, about 25% were seen once. Until they underwent thyroid surgery, no patient had received any treatment. Sequenced input: tumor tissue. The receptors were gathered from a female donor with papillary thyroid cancer or a benign thyroid nodule (not recorded which). Some clones in this sample may be carry-over from other donors' samples.

Judged by abundance, this clone is medium-sized. The CDR3 DNA reads as TGTGCCAGCAGCTTGTACAGGGGGACCTACGAGCAGTACTTC. This sequence encodes CASSLYRGTYEQYF. This sequence joins TRBV11-2 and TRBJ2-7, with TRBD1 identical over 8 bases. Losses at the gene ends were 3 bases for V and 2 bases for J; bases not matched to a gene: 3. The CDR3 is made up of 14 amino acids. CDR1 and CDR2 from the germline V gene are SGHAT and FQNNGV.

As to this clone: Within the sample, other DNA sequences also encode this same CDR3. CDR3 sequence: CASSLAGGLFYEQYF. The DNA of the CDR3 is TGCGCCAGCAGCCTGGCAGGTGGCCTCTTTTACGAGCAGTACTTC. V is TRBV5-1 and J is TRBJ2-7; D remains unclear. CDR3 size: 15 residues. Germline lookup yields CDR1 SGHRS and CDR2 YFSETQ. Trimming pared 4 bases from V and 4 bases from J, leaving 18 bases between.

The chain has TRBV7-8 and TRBJ2-2; D is possibly TRBD1 (6 bases). This CDR3 region has 15 residues. CDR1 is SGHVS, CDR2 FQNEAQ, per germline. Trimming took 2 bases from V and 5 from J, leaving 12 bases between them. The CDR3 protein is CASSLRITGTGELFF. CDR3 DNA: TGTGCCAGCAGCTTACGTATTACAGGGACCGGGGAGCTGTTTTTT.

The V call is TRBV2, the J call TRBJ1-2; possible D gene TRBD1, 5 bases. With 5 bases removed from V and 4 bases from J, the gap between germline ends came to 14 bases. The length of the CDR3 is 14 residues. The V gene's germline CDR1 is SNHLY and CDR2 FYNNEI. CDR3 protein: CASSSQGDSYGYTF. As DNA, the CDR3 is TGTGCCAGCAGTTCTCAGGGAGATAGCTATGGCTACACCTTC.